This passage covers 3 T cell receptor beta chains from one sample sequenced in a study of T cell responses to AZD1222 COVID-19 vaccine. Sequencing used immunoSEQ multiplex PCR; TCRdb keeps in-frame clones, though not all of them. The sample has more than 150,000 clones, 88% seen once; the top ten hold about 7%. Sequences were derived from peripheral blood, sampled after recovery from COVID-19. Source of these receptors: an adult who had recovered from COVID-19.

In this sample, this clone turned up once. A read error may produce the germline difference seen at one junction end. The CDR3 DNA sequence: TGTGCCACCAGCGGGGGGCCTACAGATACGCAGTATTTT. Amino acids: CATSGGPTDTQYF. The chain couples TRBV5-4 to TRBJ2-3, with 9 bases aligning to TRBD2. Germline lookup yields CDR1 SGHNT and CDR2 YYREEE (reference sequence). The CDR3 is 13 residues long.

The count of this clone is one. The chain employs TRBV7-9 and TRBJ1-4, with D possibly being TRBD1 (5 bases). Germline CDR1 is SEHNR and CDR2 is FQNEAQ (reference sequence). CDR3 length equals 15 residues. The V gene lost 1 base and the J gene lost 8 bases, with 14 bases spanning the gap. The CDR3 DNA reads TGTGCCAGCAGCTTAGAGGGGCTCGAACGGGAAAAACTGTTTTTT. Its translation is CASSLEGLEREKLFF. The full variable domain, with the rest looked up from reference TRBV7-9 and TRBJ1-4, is DTGVSQNPRHKITKRGQNVTFRCDPISEHNRLYWYRQTLGQGPEFLTYFQNEAQLEKSRLLSDRFSAERPKGSFSTLEIQRTEQGDSAMYLCASSLEGLEREKLFFGSGTQLSVL.

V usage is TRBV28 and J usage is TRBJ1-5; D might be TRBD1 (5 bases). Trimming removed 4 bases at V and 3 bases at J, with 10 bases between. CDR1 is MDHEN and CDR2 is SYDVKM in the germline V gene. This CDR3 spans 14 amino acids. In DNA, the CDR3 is TGTGCCAGCAGTTCAGACAGTCCCAATCAGCCCCAGCATTTT. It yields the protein CASSSDSPNQPQHF.